Listed here are 12 T cell receptor beta chains from one sample, sequenced in a study of shared clonotypes between healthy human individuals. In the naive CD8 group, cells lacked CD45RO and were positively selected for CCR7, so terminally differentiated effector memory CD45RA+ cells were left out. The table came from immunoSEQ multiplex PCR; TCRdb's copy has only in-frame clones and leaves some out. Of roughly 810,000 clones in the sample, 96% were seen once. The sequencing sample was made of naive CD8+ T cells sorted from blood. These receptors were taken from a man aged 30 to 39 in good health.

The rearrangement joins TRBV13 to TRBJ2-7; D possibly corresponds to TRBD2 (5 bases). The germline V gene has CDR1 PRHDT and CDR2 FYEKMQ (reference sequence). V gave up 4 bases and J gave up 1 base, with 17 bases separating them. The CDR3 length is 16 residues. In nucleotides, the CDR3 is TGTGCCAGCAGCTCTGATAATCCCCGGGGATCCTACGAGCAGTACTTC. Translating it yields CASSSDNPRGSYEQYF.

The CDR3 here is CASSYTLKEDGANVLTF. The CDR3 DNA reads TGTGCCAGCAGCTACACTCTCAAGGAGGATGGGGCCAACGTCCTGACTTTC. The V gene is TRBV7-9, the J gene TRBJ2-6; tentatively, D is TRBD2 (5 bases). Trimming took off 4 bases at V and 3 bases at J, with 16 bases between the two ends. This CDR3 comprises 17 residues. The V gene's germline CDR1 is SEHNR and CDR2 FQNEAQ (reference sequence).

The V gene is TRBV27, the J gene TRBJ2-7, with 7 nucleotides matching TRBD2. The CDR3 sequence is 18 residues long. The V segment lost 4 bases and the J segment 2 bases; nucleotides outside the gene matches: 17. Per the germline V gene, CDR1 is MNHEY and CDR2 is SMNVEV (reference sequence). The CDR3 nucleotides are TGTGCCAGCAGTTCCAACCGTCCAGCTAGCGGTCCAACCTACGAGCAGTACTTC. Translating gives CASSSNRPASGPTYEQYF.

V usage is TRBV6-5 and J usage is TRBJ1-2, with D possibly being TRBD1 (6 bases). The CDR3 contains 15 residues. Germline lookup yields CDR1 MNHEY and CDR2 SVGAGI. V lost 2 bases and J 8 bases, leaving 18 bases between the germline ends. The CDR3 region has the DNA TGTGCCAGCAGTTACCAGGCTGGAGGCGGGGGCGGCTACACCTTC. This sequence encodes CASSYQAGGGGGYTF.

The chain has TRBV7-8 and TRBJ2-7; TRBD2 agrees at 11 bases. V trimming: 5 bases; J trimming: 6 bases; junction bases outside the gene matches: 9. This CDR3 has 15 residues. Germline values: CDR1 SGHVS, CDR2 FQNEAQ. The CDR3 DNA is TGTGCCAGCAGCAAGGGACTAGCGGTTGCCGGCGAGCAGTACTTC. Amino acids: CASSKGLAVAGEQYF.

The J gene is TRBJ2-1, the V gene TRBV27; D is ambiguous. The germline V and J ends were trimmed by 5 bases and 6 bases, with 11 bases remaining between them. The germline V gene encodes CDR1 MNHEY and CDR2 SMNVEV (reference sequence). This CDR3 contains 13 residues. The CDR3 region is CASSQGVVNEQFF. CDR3 sequence (DNA): TGTGCCAGCAGTCAAGGAGTTGTCAATGAGCAGTTCTTC.

As to this clone: This sample also contains other DNA sequences that code for the same CDR3. The rearrangement joins TRBV10-3 to TRBJ2-2; D is unresolved. Germline CDR1 reads ENHRY; CDR2 reads SYGVKD. Deletions cut 3 bases from V and 6 bases from J, with 2 bases between. This CDR3 has 11 residues. Here the CDR3 DNA reads TGTGCCATCAGTGATTCCGGGGAGCTGTTTTTT. Residues: CAISDSGELFF.

This chain's CDR3 is CASSLTGEELFF. CDR3 bases: TGTGCCAGCAGCCTTACAGGGGAGGAGCTGTTTTTT. The rearrangement joins TRBV9 to TRBJ2-2; 7 positions agree with TRBD1. This CDR3 contains 12 residues. CDR1 is SGDLS and CDR2 is YYNGEE in the germline V gene. V gave up 4 bases and J gave up 10 bases; unmatched junction bases: 4.

The V call is TRBV21-1, the J call TRBJ2-7. TRBV21-1 represents a pseudogene. The CDR3 extends over 14 amino acids. As DNA, the CDR3 is TGTGCCAGCAGCAAGGGAAAGGGTTCCTACGAGCAGTACTTC. It encodes CASSKGKGSYEQYF.

CDR3 in amino acids: CASSLWTGEFLSGYTF. The CDR3 DNA sequence: TGTGCCAGCAGTTTATGGACAGGGGAATTTTTAAGTGGCTACACCTTC. The chain is built from TRBV27 and TRBJ1-2; TRBD1 matches 9 bases. V trimming: 1 base; J trimming: 7 bases; junction bases outside the gene matches: 10. The CDR3 sequence is 16 residues long. CDR1 and CDR2 (germline): MNHEY, SMNVEV (reference sequence).

The DNA for the CDR3 is TGCGCCAGCAGCTGGGAAGGGGGCGCGAACACCGGGGAGCTGTTTTTT. Translated: CASSWEGGANTGELFF. The chain recombines TRBV5-1 with TRBJ2-2; TRBD1 matches 7 bases. This CDR3 spans 16 amino acids. Germline CDR1 and CDR2: SGHRS and YFSETQ. V was pared by 3 bases and J by 0 bases, with 5 bases of the junction left unmatched.

The chain recombines TRBV6-1 with TRBJ1-2, with 8 bases that match TRBD1. J gave up 6 bases and V 2 bases, and 8 bases lay outside the gene matches. The CDR3 extends over 15 amino acids. Germline CDR1 reads MNHNS; CDR2 reads SASEGT. For the CDR3, the DNA is TGTGCCAGCAGTGAACAGGGGGCGCACGCTCATGGCTACACCTTC. Its protein product is CASSEQGAHAHGYTF.